The 21 T cell receptor beta chains below come from one sample, sequenced in a study of blood T cell repertoires in COVID-19. The protocol was immunoSEQ multiplex PCR, while the TCRdb copy is restricted to in-frame clones and leaves out a portion. This sample carries fewer than 350,000 clones, roughly 90% of them seen once, and the ten largest clones take 3% to 4.5%. Material: peripheral blood. Every receptor here comes from a woman aged 55-69 years with COVID-19, enrolled during active disease.

This clone was observed once. The chain couples TRBV27 to TRBJ1-2, with a weak D call TRBD1 (6 bases). Germline V lookup: CDR1 MNHEY, CDR2 SMNVEV (reference sequence). Trimming cost V 7 bases and J 2 bases, with 11 bases left between them. This CDR3 comprises 13 residues. CDR3 residues: CASKTGGNYGYTF. The CDR3 DNA follows: TGTGCCAGCAAGACAGGTGGAAACTATGGCTACACCTTC.

The chain uses TRBV7-3 and TRBJ2-1, with TRBD2 identical over 9 bases. Germline lookup yields CDR1 SGHTA and CDR2 FQGTGA. The V gene end was trimmed by 3 bases and the J gene end by 6 bases; junction bases not matched to a gene: 6. The CDR3 loop spans 15 amino acids. CDR3 sequence (DNA): TGTGCCAGCAGCTTCGTTAGCGGGGGAGCCAATGAGCAGTTCTTC. Protein product: CASSFVSGGANEQFF.

The chain uses TRBV7-8 and TRBJ1-4; D uncertain. This CDR3 is 13 amino acids long. Germline CDR1 is SGHVS and CDR2 is FQNEAQ. Between the trimmed V and J ends, which lost 5 bases and 7 bases, there was a span of 11 bases. The CDR3 nucleotides are TGTGCCAGCAGCCCATCCGGTACTGAAAAACTGTTTTTT. This codes for CASSPSGTEKLFF.

In DNA, the CDR3 is TGTGCCCTCAGCGGGATAGCCTACGAGCAGTACTTC. Protein: CALSGIAYEQYF. The genes are TRBV6-5 and TRBJ2-7; 7 nucleotides align to TRBD2. V lost 11 bases to trimming and J lost 2 bases; unmatched junction nucleotides: 6. The CDR3 consists of 12 residues. CDR1 is MNHEY and CDR2 is SVGAGI in the germline V gene.

This clone was picked up one time. This rearrangement joins TRBV7-8 to TRBJ1-2; TRBD1 matches 11 bases. This CDR3 contains 15 residues. The V and J ends lost 1 base and 7 bases, in that order; junction bases with no gene match: 5. Germline values: CDR1 SGHVS, CDR2 FQNEAQ. The CDR3 loop reads CASSLGGQGASGYTF. The CDR3 DNA follows: TGTGCCAGCAGCTTAGGCGGACAGGGGGCGAGTGGCTACACCTTC.

The chain links TRBV4-1 to TRBJ1-2; the match to TRBD1 covers 8 bases. The CDR3 covers 17 residues. The junction had 13 bases not matched to a gene; V was cut back by 0 bases and J by 7 bases. Germline CDR1 is MGHRA and CDR2 is YSYEKL. CDR3 nucleotide sequence: TGCGCCAGCAGCCAAGATGTGGCGACAGGGGAACGGCGTGGCTACACCTTC. As protein: CASSQDVATGERRGYTF.

The chain couples TRBV19 to TRBJ2-1, with 10 bases that match TRBD2. V lost 7 bases to trimming and J lost 10 bases; unmatched junction nucleotides: 10. The CDR3 runs 14 residues. In germline, CDR1 is LNHDA, CDR2 SQIVND (reference sequence). DNA for the CDR3: TGTGCCAGTACCATAGCGGGGGGCCCCGGCGAGCAGTTCTTC. This codes for CASTIAGGPGEQFF.

This chain connects TRBV11-3 to TRBJ2-1; TRBD2 might be the D (6 bases). The germline gives CDR1 SGHNT, CDR2 YENEEA. The CDR3 is 15 residues long. V lost 5 bases, J lost 3 bases, and 14 bases lay in between. The CDR3 DNA reads as TGTGCCAGCAGCCCCCCTAATAGCGGCTACAATGAGCAGTTCTTC. It encodes CASSPPNSGYNEQFF.

V and J are TRBV18 and TRBJ1-1; D call uncertain. Between the trimmed V and J ends, which lost 8 bases and 0 bases, there was a span of 13 bases. The CDR3 sequence is 14 residues long. Looked up from germline, CDR1 is KGHSH and CDR2 is LQKENI. CDR3 coding DNA: TGTGCCAGCGCTAAGACAAATCTGAACACTGAAGCTTTCTTT. This translates into CASAKTNLNTEAFF.

This clone was found once. The rearrangement links TRBV6-5 to TRBJ1-4, with D possibly matching TRBD1 (5 bases). Germline loops: CDR1 MNHEY, CDR2 SVGAGI. Trimming shortened V by 4 bases and J by 13 bases, and 16 bases separated the two germline ends. The CDR3 contains 13 residues. The CDR3 DNA is TGTGCCAGCAGTTTGGATTTCGGGGGACGACTGTTTTTT. It is translated as CASSLDFGGRLFF.

CDR3 nucleotide sequence: TGTGCTAGTGGTGACTCGACAGGGAACACTGAAGCTTTCTTT. Its translation is CASGDSTGNTEAFF. This chain uses TRBV12-5 with TRBJ1-1; weak D call: TRBD1 (6 bases). Trimming pared 5 bases from V and 1 base from J, leaving 11 bases between. This CDR3 is built from 14 residues. Germline-derived CDR1 and CDR2 are LGHNT and FRNRAP. Full variable domain (remainder filled in from reference TRBV12-5 and TRBJ1-1): DARVTQTPRHKVTEMGQEVTMRCQPILGHNTVFWYRQTMMQGLELLAYFRNRAPLDDSGMPKDRFSAEMPDATLATLKIQPSEPRDSAVYFCASGDSTGNTEAFFGQGTRLTVV.

V and J are TRBV6-5 and TRBJ2-7, with D possibly matching TRBD2 (5 bases). V was trimmed by 6 bases and J by 7 bases, leaving 16 bases between them. Germline-derived CDR1 and CDR2 are MNHEY and SVGAGI. The CDR3 runs to 13 residues. CDR3 in DNA: TGTGCCAGCAGCGCTGCTGGGCCGGGGGAGCAGTACTTC. Translated: CASSAAGPGEQYF.

This chain links TRBV7-8 with TRBJ1-2; D not certain. The CDR3 consists of 14 residues. The germline V gene has CDR1 SGHVS and CDR2 FQNEAQ. V was shortened by 5 bases and J by 7 bases, with 17 bases between the two germline ends. DNA for the CDR3: TGTGCCAGCAGCCCGACCGGGGTAATACTTGGCTACACCTTC. Its translation: CASSPTGVILGYTF.

This clone has just one count. The chain employs TRBV5-5 and TRBJ1-1; D perhaps matches TRBD1 (6 bases). With 5 bases removed from V and 3 bases from J, the gap between germline ends came to 17 bases. Germline assignment: CDR1 SGHKS and CDR2 YYEKEE (reference sequence). The CDR3 loop spans 15 amino acids. DNA for the CDR3: TGTGCCAGCAGTTACGGGACACCTGGCGACACTGAAGCTTTCTTT. Its protein product is CASSYGTPGDTEAFF.

The chain couples TRBV3-1 (or the pseudogene TRBV3-2) to TRBJ2-1; D is possibly TRBD2 (5 bases). Trimming removed 3 bases at V and 8 bases at J, with 14 bases between. The CDR3 loop spans 14 amino acids. Germline V gene sequence: CDR1 LGHDT, CDR2 YNNKEL (reference sequence). CDR3 nucleotide sequence: TGTGCCAGCAGCCATGGGAGATTCCGGGATGAGCAGTTCTTC. It specifies CASSHGRFRDEQFF.

The chain combines TRBV6-2 or TRBV6-3 with TRBJ1-2; no definite D call. The V gene lost 6 bases and the J gene lost 4 bases, with 12 bases spanning the gap. The germline CDR1 and CDR2 sequences are MNHEY and SVGEGT. The CDR3 covers 13 residues. CDR3 sequence: CASSSGNFYGYTF. The CDR3 DNA is TGTGCCAGCAGCTCAGGCAATTTCTATGGCTACACCTTC.

The genes are TRBV3-1 (or the pseudogene TRBV3-2) and TRBJ1-2, with 9 positions matching TRBD1. The germline CDR1 and CDR2 sequences are LGHDT and YNNKEL (reference sequence). V lost 3 bases, J lost 8 bases, and 7 bases stayed unmatched. The CDR3 has 14 amino acids. The CDR3, as DNA: TGTGCCAGCAGCCACTTAGACAGGGGGAGCGGCTACACCTTC. Its protein is CASSHLDRGSGYTF.

V and J are TRBV5-5 and TRBJ2-1; D possibly corresponds to TRBD2 (5 bases). The CDR3 extends over 13 amino acids. V was cut by 4 bases and J by 9 bases, with 14 bases left in between. Germline CDR1 reads SGHKS; CDR2 reads YYEKEE (reference sequence). The CDR3 bases are TGTGCCAGCAGCCTTGGGGAGCTAGGTGAGCAGTTCTTC. The encoded protein is CASSLGELGEQFF.

Comments on this clone: The same CDR3 can be traced to other DNA sequences in this sample. The chain is built from TRBV7-2 and TRBJ1-5; D remains unclear. The germline V and J ends were trimmed by 5 bases and 2 bases, with 7 bases remaining between them. Germline assignment: CDR1 SGHTA and CDR2 FQGNSA. The CDR3 sequence is 13 residues long. The CDR3 DNA follows: TGTGCCAGCAGCCCACAAGGCAATCAGCCCCAGCATTTT. Translation: CASSPQGNQPQHF. The whole variable domain, filled in from reference TRBV7-2 and TRBJ1-5, reads GAGVSQSPSNKVTEKGKDVELRCDPISGHTALYWYRQSLGQGLEFLIYFQGNSAPDKSGLPSDRFSAERTGGSVSTLTIQRTQQEDSAVYLCASSPQGNQPQHFGDGTRLSIL.

The gene calls are TRBV11-1 and TRBJ2-1, with 10 nucleotides matching TRBD2. The germline V gene encodes CDR1 SGHAT and CDR2 FQDESV (reference sequence). V gave up 5 bases and J gave up 8 bases; unmatched junction bases: 12. The length of the CDR3 is 16 residues. The chain's CDR3 is CASSLRLLAGSDEQFF. CDR3 bases: TGTGCCAGCAGCCTCCGCCTACTAGCGGGGAGCGATGAGCAGTTCTTC.

In this sample, this clone turned up a few times. V usage is TRBV28 and J usage is TRBJ1-4, with 8 bases fitting TRBD1. V gave up 5 bases and J gave up 5 bases; unmatched junction bases: 7. Germline V gene data show CDR1 as MDHEN and CDR2 as SYDVKM. The CDR3 totals 15 residues. This chain's CDR3 is CASSPTGTGNEKLFF. Written as DNA, the CDR3 is TGTGCCAGCAGTCCCACCGGGACAGGAAATGAAAAACTGTTTTTT.